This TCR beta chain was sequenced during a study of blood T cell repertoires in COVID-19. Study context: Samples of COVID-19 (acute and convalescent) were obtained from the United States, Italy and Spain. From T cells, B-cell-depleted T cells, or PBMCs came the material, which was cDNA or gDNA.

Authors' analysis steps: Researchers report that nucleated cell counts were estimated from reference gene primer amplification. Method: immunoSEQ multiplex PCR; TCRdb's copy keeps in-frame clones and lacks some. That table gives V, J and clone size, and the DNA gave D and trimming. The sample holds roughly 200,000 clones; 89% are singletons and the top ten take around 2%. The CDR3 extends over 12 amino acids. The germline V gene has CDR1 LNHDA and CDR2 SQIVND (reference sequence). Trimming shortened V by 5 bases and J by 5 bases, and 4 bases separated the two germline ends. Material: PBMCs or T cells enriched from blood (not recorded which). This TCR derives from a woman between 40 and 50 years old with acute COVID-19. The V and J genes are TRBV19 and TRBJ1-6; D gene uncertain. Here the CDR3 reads CASSLHNSPLHF. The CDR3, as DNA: TGTGCCAGTAGTCTACATAATTCACCCCTCCACTTT.